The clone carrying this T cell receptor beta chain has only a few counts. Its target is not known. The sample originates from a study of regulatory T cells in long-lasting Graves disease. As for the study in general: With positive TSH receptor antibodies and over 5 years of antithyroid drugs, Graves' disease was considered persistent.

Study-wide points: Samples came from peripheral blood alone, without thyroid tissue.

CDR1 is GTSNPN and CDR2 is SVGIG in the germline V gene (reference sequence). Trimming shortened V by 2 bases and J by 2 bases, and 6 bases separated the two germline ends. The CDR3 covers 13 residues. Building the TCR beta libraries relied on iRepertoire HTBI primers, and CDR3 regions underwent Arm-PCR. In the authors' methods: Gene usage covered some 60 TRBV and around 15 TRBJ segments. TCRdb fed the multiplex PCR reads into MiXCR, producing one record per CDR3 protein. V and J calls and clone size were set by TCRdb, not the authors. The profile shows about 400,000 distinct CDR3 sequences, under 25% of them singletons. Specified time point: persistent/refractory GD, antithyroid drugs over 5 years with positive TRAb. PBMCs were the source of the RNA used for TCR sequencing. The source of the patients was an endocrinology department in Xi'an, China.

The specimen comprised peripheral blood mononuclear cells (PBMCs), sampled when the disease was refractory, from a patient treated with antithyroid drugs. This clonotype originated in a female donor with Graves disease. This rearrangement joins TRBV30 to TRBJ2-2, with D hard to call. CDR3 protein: CAWSQANTGELFF. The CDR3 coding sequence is TGTGCCTGGAGTCAGGCAAACACCGGGGAGCTGTTTTTT.